The 22 T cell receptor beta chains below were found in one sample sequenced in a study of cytomegalovirus exposure and HLA in healthy donors. Primers included in the PCR were 60 Vbeta and 13 Jbeta primers. The repertoire was sequenced with immunoSEQ multiplex PCR; TCRdb's copy has only in-frame clones and lacks some. The table lists about 150,000 clones, roughly 70% of them singletons. The specimen was PBMCs. These receptors were taken from a man aged 25-45 years in good health and CMV-seronegative.

This chain uses TRBV7-8 with TRBJ1-1; weak D call: TRBD1 (5 bases). Germline-derived CDR1 and CDR2 are SGHVS and FQNEAQ. Trimming took 6 bases from V and 10 from J, leaving 15 bases between them. The CDR3 runs to 12 residues. DNA for the CDR3: TGTGCCAGCAGTTTTACAGGTTGGGGAGCTTTCTTT. Encoded protein: CASSFTGWGAFF.

The V and J genes are TRBV11-2 and TRBJ2-5; TRBD1 aligns across 7 bases. Germline assignment: CDR1 SGHAT and CDR2 FQNNGV. The CDR3 length is 15 residues. V dropped 4 bases and J dropped 2; count of bases not matched to a gene: 7. The CDR3 sequence: CASSSNDRVQETQYF. The DNA of the CDR3 is TGTGCCAGCAGCTCCAACGACAGGGTTCAAGAGACCCAGTACTTC.

In its sample, this clone was seen a few times. The rearrangement links TRBV10-3 to TRBJ1-3, with TRBD1 matching 8 bases. The CDR3 length is 15 residues. Germline loops: CDR1 ENHRY, CDR2 SYGVKD. With 3 bases clipped from V and 5 bases from J, the junction kept 6 bases outside the gene matches. The DNA of the CDR3 is TGTGCCATCAGTGATTCCGGGACAGGACGAAACACCATATATTTT. Translation: CAISDSGTGRNTIYF.

The rearrangement joins TRBV21-1 to TRBJ1-5; the D call TRBD1 from the table was never checked on the DNA. TRBV21-1 is a pseudogene. This CDR3 is built from 16 residues. The CDR3 DNA reads as TGTGCCAGCAGCAAACTTGGAACAGGGCTAAATCAGCCCCAGCATTTT. It is translated as CASSKLGTGLNQPQHF.

As to this clone: A read error is likely here: a far larger clone is one base away. The chain links TRBV4-2 to TRBJ1-1; D may be TRBD1 (5 bases). V was clipped by 4 bases and J by 3 bases, with 18 bases between them. Germline V gene sequence: CDR1 LGHNA, CDR2 YNFKEQ. The CDR3 contains 16 residues. The CDR3 sequence: CASSPRARVEDTEAFF. The CDR3 nucleotides read TGTGCCAGCAGCCCAAGGGCCAGGGTAGAGGACACTGAAGCTTTCTTT.

This clone was observed a few times. This chain connects TRBV7-6 to TRBJ2-7, with D perhaps matching TRBD1 (6 bases). CDR3 size: 15 residues. Germline V lookup: CDR1 SGHVS, CDR2 FNYEAQ. Trimming pared 5 bases from V and 4 bases from J, leaving 18 bases between. CDR3: CASSRADGGRYEQYF. CDR3 sequence (DNA): TGTGCCAGCAGCCGGGCGGATGGGGGCAGGTACGAGCAGTACTTC.

The V call is TRBV5-1, the J call TRBJ2-3; D not certain. The germline V and J ends were trimmed by 0 bases and 7 bases, with 12 bases remaining between them. This CDR3 is 14 amino acids long. The germline V gene has CDR1 SGHRS and CDR2 YFSETQ. The CDR3 sequence: CASSLGTAQYTQYF. CDR3 sequence (DNA): TGCGCCAGCAGCTTGGGTACAGCCCAATATACGCAGTATTTT.

The chain combines TRBV28 with TRBJ2-7, with 9 bases matching TRBD1. This CDR3 is built from 16 residues. J lost 3 bases, V lost 8 bases, and 14 bases had no gene match. The germline V gene encodes CDR1 MDHEN and CDR2 SYDVKM. Here the CDR3 reads CASRNSPGTGFYEQYF. DNA for the CDR3: TGTGCCAGCCGCAATTCGCCAGGGACAGGGTTCTACGAGCAGTACTTC.

The CDR3 here is CASRVIGGEAFF. DNA for the CDR3: TGCGCCAGCAGAGTGATCGGAGGGGAAGCTTTCTTT. The chain joins TRBV4-1 to TRBJ1-1; no definite D call. V gave up 6 bases and J gave up 8 bases, with 13 bases separating them. This CDR3 is built from 12 residues. CDR1 and CDR2 from the germline V gene are MGHRA and YSYEKL.

The J gene is TRBJ1-1, the V gene TRBV5-1, with 7 bases fitting TRBD1. V trimming: 3 bases; J trimming: 4 bases; junction bases outside the gene matches: 6. The CDR3 loop spans 14 amino acids. Germline CDR1 reads SGHRS; CDR2 reads YFSETQ. CDR3 region: CASSWRQGRTEAFF. CDR3 DNA: TGCGCCAGCAGCTGGAGACAGGGCCGCACTGAAGCTTTCTTT.

The V gene is TRBV7-9, the J gene TRBJ2-7; 11 positions match TRBD1. CDR1 is SEHNR and CDR2 is FQNEAQ in the germline V gene (reference sequence). The length of the CDR3 is 14 residues. Trimming removed 5 bases from V and 5 bases from J; junction bases left unmatched: 5. In nucleotides, the CDR3 is TGTGCCAGCAGCCGGACAGGGGGCGCGAACGAGCAGTACTTC. Translation gives CASSRTGGANEQYF.

The rearrangement joins TRBV6-4 to TRBJ2-3, with D perhaps matching TRBD1 (6 bases). V shed 3 bases and J shed 3 bases, with 10 bases lying between them. The CDR3 is 14 residues long. Germline V CDR1 and CDR2: MRHNA, SNTAGT. The CDR3 region is CASSEGAWTDTQYF. Here the CDR3 DNA reads TGTGCCAGCAGTGAGGGGGCCTGGACAGATACGCAGTATTTT.

The chain has TRBV30 and TRBJ1-1; D unresolved. The germline V gene has CDR1 GTSNPN and CDR2 SVGIG (reference sequence). V gave up 2 bases and J gave up 0 bases, with 7 bases separating them. The CDR3 is made up of 13 amino acids. This chain's CDR3 is CAWSSGMNTEAFF. In nucleotides, the CDR3 is TGTGCCTGGAGTAGCGGGATGAACACTGAAGCTTTCTTT.

This clone was found many times. The chain carries TRBV29-1 and TRBJ2-3; possible D gene TRBD1, 6 bases. Per germline, CDR1 SQVTM and CDR2 ANQGSEA. The CDR3 runs to 15 residues. V was shortened by 0 bases and J by 1 base, with 11 bases between the two germline ends. The CDR3 region is CSVEDARTGTDTQYF. CDR3 sequence (DNA): TGCAGCGTTGAAGATGCTAGGACAGGCACAGATACGCAGTATTTT.

The V and J genes are TRBV7-9 and TRBJ2-2; D is ambiguous. Between the trimmed V and J ends, which lost 1 base and 8 bases, there was a span of 11 bases. Germline lookup yields CDR1 SEHNR and CDR2 FQNEAQ (reference sequence). The CDR3 is made up of 14 amino acids. The CDR3 is CASSLESNSGELFF. In nucleotides, the CDR3 is TGTGCCAGCAGCTTAGAATCAAACTCGGGGGAGCTGTTTTTT.

This rearrangement joins TRBV19 to TRBJ1-2, with 11 positions matching TRBD1. The CDR3 has 14 residues. After removal of 5 bases from V and 7 bases from J, the junction contained 6 bases not matched to a gene. The germline V gene encodes CDR1 LNHDA and CDR2 SQIVND (reference sequence). This CDR3 reads CASSVDRGRGGYTF. In nucleotides, the CDR3 is TGTGCCAGTAGTGTGGACAGGGGGCGCGGTGGCTACACCTTC.

Concerning this clone itself: A junction boundary mismatches the germline segment, possibly from a read error. The genes are TRBV7-9 and TRBJ2-1, with 12 bases that match TRBD2. Germline V gene data show CDR1 as SEHNR and CDR2 as FQNEAQ (reference sequence). The CDR3 loop spans 15 amino acids. CDR3 residues: CASSLAGGPLDEQFF. In DNA form, the CDR3 reads TGTGCCAGCAGCCTAGCGGGAGGGCCGCTGGATGAGCAGTTCTTC. Based on the CDR3 plus reference TRBV7-9 and TRBJ2-1, the full variable domain is DTGVSQNPRHKITKRGQNVTFRCDPISEHNRLYWYRQTLGQGPEFLTYFQNEAQLEKSRLLSDRFSAERPKGSFSTLEIQRTEQGDSAMYLCASSLAGGPLDEQFFGPGTRLTVL.

V is TRBV28 and J is TRBJ2-2; D remains ambiguous. The V gene's germline CDR1 is MDHEN and CDR2 SYDVKM. Trimming cost V 7 bases and J 0 bases, with 6 bases left between them. The CDR3 consists of 13 residues. CDR3 amino acids: CASKLANTGELFF. CDR3 coding DNA: TGTGCCAGCAAACTCGCGAACACCGGGGAGCTGTTTTTT.

This chain uses TRBV5-4 with TRBJ2-3; 9 bases line up with TRBD2. The CDR3 consists of 14 residues. Germline CDR1 is SGHNT and CDR2 is YYREEE (reference sequence). V gave up 5 bases and J gave up 7 bases; unmatched junction bases: 8. CDR3 protein: CASSLAGSENTQYF. Here the CDR3 DNA reads TGTGCCAGCAGTCTAGCGGGGTCCGAAAATACGCAGTATTTT.

The V and J genes are TRBV7-2 and TRBJ2-3; 9 bases match TRBD2. CDR1 is SGHTA, CDR2 FQGNSA, per germline. V shed 11 bases, J shed 2 bases, and the junction held 5 bases outside the gene matches. CDR3 size: 13 residues. Here the CDR3 reads CASWTSDTDTQYF. The CDR3 DNA reads TGTGCCTCCTGGACTAGCGACACAGATACGCAGTATTTT.

The rearrangement joins TRBV6-5 to TRBJ1-5; 7 nucleotides agree with TRBD1. Germline trimming cut 6 bases from V and 4 bases from J; bases unmatched to any gene: 9. The CDR3 runs to 15 residues. Germline CDR1 MNHEY, CDR2 SVGAGI. The CDR3 nucleotides read TGTGCCAGCAGGAACGGACAGGAAAGAAATCAGCCCCAGCATTTT. Translated: CASRNGQERNQPQHF.

There are a few counts of this clone. The genes are TRBV10-3 and TRBJ2-3, with TRBD2 as a possible D gene (5 bases). Trimming shortened V by 3 bases and J by 2 bases, and 12 bases separated the two germline ends. The CDR3 runs to 15 residues. The germline V gene has CDR1 ENHRY and CDR2 SYGVKD. CDR3 coding DNA: TGTGCCATCAGTGATTCTCGGGGTCCCACAGATACGCAGTATTTT. As protein: CAISDSRGPTDTQYF.